Given below is one T cell receptor beta chain in context. These data are taken from a study of blood T cell repertoires in COVID-19. Sequencing used immunoSEQ multiplex PCR; TCRdb keeps in-frame clones, though not all of them. The repertoire holds around 180,000 clones, with about 85% as singletons. This CDR3 is 15 amino acids long. V lost 4 bases, J lost 8 bases, and 14 bases stayed unmatched. CDR1 is SGDLS, CDR2 YYNGEE, per germline. The sequence was obtained from a man aged 55 to 69 with acute or convalescent COVID-19. What was sequenced was peripheral blood. The chain employs TRBV9 and TRBJ1-1, with 7 bases lining up with TRBD1. The CDR3 reads CASSPTTGLITEAFF. CDR3 DNA: TGTGCCAGCAGCCCGACGACAGGGCTAATAACCGAAGCTTTCTTT. The whole variable domain, remainder taken from reference TRBV9 and TRBJ1-1, is DSGVTQTPKHLITATGQRVTLRCSPRSGDLSVYWYQQSLDQGLQFLIQYYNGEERAKGNILERFSAQQFPDLHSELNLSSLELGDSALYFCASSPTTGLITEAFFGQGTRLTVV.